Here is one T cell receptor beta chain with its context. This sample is drawn from a study of blood T cell repertoires in COVID-19. Donors were grouped by their self-reported clinical history. Germline V CDR1 and CDR2: SNHLY, FYNNEI. The CDR3 spans 14 residues. V was shortened by 7 bases and J by 5 bases, with 17 bases between the two germline ends. The data were produced by immunoSEQ multiplex PCR, yet TCRdb's version contains in-frame clones alone and is incomplete. The sample contains a few hundred thousand clones, 70% to 90% of which appear only once. This chain joins TRBV2 and TRBJ1-1; weak D call: TRBD1 (5 bases). The sequence came from a woman aged 40 to 50 who had recovered from COVID-19. The sample consisted of PBMCs or T cells enriched from blood (not recorded which). CDR3 in amino acids: CASIRWREGTEAFF. The CDR3 DNA follows: TGTGCCAGCATCCGGTGGAGGGAGGGGACTGAAGCTTTCTTT.